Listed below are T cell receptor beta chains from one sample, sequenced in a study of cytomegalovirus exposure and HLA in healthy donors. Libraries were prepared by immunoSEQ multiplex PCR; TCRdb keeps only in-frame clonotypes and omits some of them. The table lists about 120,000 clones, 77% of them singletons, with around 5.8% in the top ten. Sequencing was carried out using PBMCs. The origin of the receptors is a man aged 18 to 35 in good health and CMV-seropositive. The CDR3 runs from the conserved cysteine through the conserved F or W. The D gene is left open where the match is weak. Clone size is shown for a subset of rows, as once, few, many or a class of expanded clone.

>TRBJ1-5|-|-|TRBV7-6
TGTGCCAGCAGCGAAGGACAGCTAGATAATCAGCCCCAGCATTTT
CASSEGQLDNQPQHF
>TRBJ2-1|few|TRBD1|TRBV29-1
TGCAGCGCCCCGCCCGGGACAGGGGATGTTGGTGAGCAGTTCTTC
CSAPPGTGDVGEQFF
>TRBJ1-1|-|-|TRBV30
TGTGCCTGGAGTAAGGACAACCTAAAAACTGAAGCTTTCTTT
CAWSKDNLKTEAFF
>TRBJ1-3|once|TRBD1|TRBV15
TGTGCCACCTCTCCGGGACAGCCAACCTCTTACTCTGGAAACACCATATATTTT
CATSPGQPTSYSGNTIYF
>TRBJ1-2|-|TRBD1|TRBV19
TGTGCCAGTAGTATAACAGGGGCGTTAGAGGGCTACACCTTC
CASSITGALEGYTF
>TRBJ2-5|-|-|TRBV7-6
TGTGCCAGCAGCCTGAGTTCGGAAGAGACCCAGTACTTC
CASSLSSEETQYF
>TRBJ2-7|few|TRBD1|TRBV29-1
TGCAGCATCTGGGACAGGAACTCCTACGAGCAGTACTTC
CSIWDRNSYEQYF
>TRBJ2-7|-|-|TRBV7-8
TGTGCCAGCAGCTCCGGGACATACGAGCAGTACTTC
CASSSGTYEQYF
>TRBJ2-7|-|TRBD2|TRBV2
TGTGCCAGCAGTGAGGGACTAGCGTCCTACGAGCAGTACTTC
CASSEGLASYEQYF
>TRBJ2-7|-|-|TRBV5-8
TGTGCCAGCAGGAGATCACAAGGAGCCTACGAGCAGTACTTC
CASRRSQGAYEQYF
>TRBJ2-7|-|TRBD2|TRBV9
TGTGCCAGCAGCGTAGGACTAGCGGTCTACGAGCAGTACTTC
CASSVGLAVYEQYF
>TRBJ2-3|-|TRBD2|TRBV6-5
TGTGCCAGCAGTCCGAGGACTAGCGGGAGGGATACGCAGTATTTT
CASSPRTSGRDTQYF
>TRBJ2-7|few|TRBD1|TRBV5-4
TGTGCCAGCAGCTTTTTTCGGGACAGAGCCTACGAGCAGTACTTC
CASSFFRDRAYEQYF
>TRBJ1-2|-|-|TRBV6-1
TGTGCCAGCAGAGAGGCAGGGGCGCGTAATGGCTACACCTTC
CASREAGARNGYTF
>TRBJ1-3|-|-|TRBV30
TGTGCCTGGAGTCTCCGCCGGGGGGGAAGCTCTGGAAACACCATATATTTT
CAWSLRRGGSSGNTIYF
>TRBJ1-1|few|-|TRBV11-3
TGTGCCAGCAGCTCACAGAACACTGAAGCTTTCTTT
CASSSQNTEAFF
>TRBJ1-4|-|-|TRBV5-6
TGTGCCAGCAGCTTTTGGGACACGGATAATGAAAAACTGTTTTTT
CASSFWDTDNEKLFF
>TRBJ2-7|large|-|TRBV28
TGTGCCAGCAGTTACGCGGGACCCCACGAGCAGTACTTC
CASSYAGPHEQYF
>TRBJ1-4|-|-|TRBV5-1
TGCGCCAGCAGCTTCGGGTTTGGAGAAAAACTGTTTTTT
CASSFGFGEKLFF
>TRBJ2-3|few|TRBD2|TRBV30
TGTGCCTGGGTGAGCGGGAGTACGGATACGCAGTATTTT
CAWVSGSTDTQYF
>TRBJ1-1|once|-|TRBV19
TGTGCCAGTAGTATAGGCCCCTTGAGTACTGAAGCTTTCTTT
CASSIGPLSTEAFF
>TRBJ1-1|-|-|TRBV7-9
TGTGCCAGCAGCTCCGGTGGAGGGCGTACTGAAGCTTTCTTT
CASSSGGGRTEAFF
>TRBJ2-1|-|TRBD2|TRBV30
TGTGCCTGGAGTGGCGGGGACTACTACAATGAGCAGTTCTTC
CAWSGGDYYNEQFF
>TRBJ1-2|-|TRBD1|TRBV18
TGTGCCAGCTCGACGCAGTCGGGACAGATCTATGGCTACACCTTC
CASSTQSGQIYGYTF
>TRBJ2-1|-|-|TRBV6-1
TGTGCCGCCGAACAGGAGAACTCCTACAATGAGCAGTTCTTC
CAAEQENSYNEQFF
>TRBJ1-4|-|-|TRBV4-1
TGCGCCAGCAGCCAAGCCCGGACGGAGGCTCTAGAAAAACTGTTTTTT
CASSQARTEALEKLFF
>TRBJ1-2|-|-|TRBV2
TGTGCCAGCAGTGTCGGAGGGTACCTTATCTATGGCTACACCTTC
CASSVGGYLIYGYTF
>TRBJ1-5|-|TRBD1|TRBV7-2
TGTGCCAGCAGCCGAAGGACAGGGCGCAATCAGCCCCAGCATTTT
CASSRRTGRNQPQHF
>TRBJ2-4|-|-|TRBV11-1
TGTGCCAGCAGCGGTGAGCCGGGAGCCCTTAGTGGGTGGAACATTCAGTACTTC
CASSGEPGALSGWNIQYF
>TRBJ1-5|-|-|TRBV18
TGTGCCAGCTCACTCGGCAGGGAAAAGCCCCAGCATTTT
CASSLGREKPQHF
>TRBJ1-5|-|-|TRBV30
TGTGCCTGGAGTCTGGGGGGTAGTCAGCCCCAGCATTTT
CAWSLGGSQPQHF
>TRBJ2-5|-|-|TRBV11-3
TGTGCCAGCAGTTTAACAGGGATAGAGACCCAGTACTTC
CASSLTGIETQYF
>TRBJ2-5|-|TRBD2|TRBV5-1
TGCGCCAGCAGCTTGGATCGGGGAGGGCTCGGGACCCAGTACTTC
CASSLDRGGLGTQYF
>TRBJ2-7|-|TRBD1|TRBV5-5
TGTGCCAGCAGCTTGAGTTTGGGACAGGGGGACTACGAGCAGTACTTC
CASSLSLGQGDYEQYF
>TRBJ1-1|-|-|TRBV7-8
TGTGCCAGCACCCCGTCGCGGGGGAAGAACACTGAAGCTTTCTTT
CASTPSRGKNTEAFF
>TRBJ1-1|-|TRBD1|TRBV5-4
TGTGCCAGCAGCCTGACAGGGATGAACACTGAAGCTTTCTTT
CASSLTGMNTEAFF
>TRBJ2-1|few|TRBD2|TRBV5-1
TGCGCCACCGGGACTAGCGGATCCTACAATGAGCAGTTCTTC
CATGTSGSYNEQFF
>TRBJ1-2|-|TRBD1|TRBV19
TGTGCCAGTCGACAGGGGGCAAAGGGCTACACCTTC
CASRQGAKGYTF
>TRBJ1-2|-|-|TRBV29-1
TGCAGCGTTATCAGGCAACAGGGCCAGGGCTACACCTTC
CSVIRQQGQGYTF
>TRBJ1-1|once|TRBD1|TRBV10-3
TGTGCCATCAGTGATACAGGGGACACTGAAGCTTTCTTT
CAISDTGDTEAFF
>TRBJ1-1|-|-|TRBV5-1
TGCGCCAGCAGCCCCGCGGGGGACGATGGAGCTTTCTTT
CASSPAGDDGAFF
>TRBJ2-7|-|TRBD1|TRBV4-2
TGTGCCAGCAGCCCCGAGCCGGGACAGGGGCCCTACGAGCAGTACTTC
CASSPEPGQGPYEQYF
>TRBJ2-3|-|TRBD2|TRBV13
TGTGCCAGCAGCCTTCCGGGACTAGCGGGACCCGCTGCGGCAGATACGCAGTATTTT
CASSLPGLAGPAAADTQYF
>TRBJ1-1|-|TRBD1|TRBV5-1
TGCGCCAGCAGCGGCCCGGGACAGTTGAACACTGAAGCTTTCTTT
CASSGPGQLNTEAFF
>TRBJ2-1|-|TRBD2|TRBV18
TGTGCCAGCTCACCACTGGGACTAGCGGGAGCGGGTGAGCAGTTCTTC
CASSPLGLAGAGEQFF
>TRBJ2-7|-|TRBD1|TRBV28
TGTGCCAGCACCTCGACAGGGAACGAGCAGTACTTC
CASTSTGNEQYF
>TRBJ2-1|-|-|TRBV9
TGTGCCAGCAGCGTAGAGGGAGGAGCCTTATACAATGAGCAGTTCTTC
CASSVEGGALYNEQFF
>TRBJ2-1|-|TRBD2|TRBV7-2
TGTGCCAGCAGCTTAGCCAGCGGGAGGTACAATGAGCAGTTCTTC
CASSLASGRYNEQFF
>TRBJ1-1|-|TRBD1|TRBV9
TGTGCCAGCAGCGGGACAGGGGGCGCCGACACTGAAGCTTTCTTT
CASSGTGGADTEAFF
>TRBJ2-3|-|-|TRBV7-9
TGTGCCAGCAGCTTAAAACTAGCCCCCACAGATACGCAGTATTTT
CASSLKLAPTDTQYF
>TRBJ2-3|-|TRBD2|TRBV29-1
TGCAGCGTTGAACCCGGGGGGGCAGCAGATACGCAGTATTTT
CSVEPGGAADTQYF
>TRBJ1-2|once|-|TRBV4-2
TGTGCCAGCAGCCGACCGGGATCCTATGGCTACACCTTC
CASSRPGSYGYTF